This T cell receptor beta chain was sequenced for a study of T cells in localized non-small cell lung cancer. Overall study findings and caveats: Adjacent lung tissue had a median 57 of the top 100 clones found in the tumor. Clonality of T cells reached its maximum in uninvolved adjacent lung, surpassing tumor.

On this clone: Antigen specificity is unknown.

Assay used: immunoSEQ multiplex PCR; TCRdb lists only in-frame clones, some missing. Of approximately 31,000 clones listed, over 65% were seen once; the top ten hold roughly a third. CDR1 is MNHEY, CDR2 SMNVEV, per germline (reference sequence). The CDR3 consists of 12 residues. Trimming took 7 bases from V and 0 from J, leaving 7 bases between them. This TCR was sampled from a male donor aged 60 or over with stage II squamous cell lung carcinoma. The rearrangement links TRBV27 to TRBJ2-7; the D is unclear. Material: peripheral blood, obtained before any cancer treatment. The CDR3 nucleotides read TGTGCCAGCAAAAGCACCTCCTACGAGCAGTACTTC. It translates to CASKSTSYEQYF.